One sample yielded the 23 T cell receptor beta chains listed below, sequenced in a study of T-cell memory formation after mild COVID-19. TCRdb fed the 5' RACE reads into MiXCR, producing one record per CDR3 protein. The sample holds roughly 200,000 distinct CDR3 sequences; 16% are singletons and the top ten take 2% to 2.5%. What was sequenced was PBMCs or a T cell subset sorted from them (not recorded which). These receptor sequences come from an adult woman who had mild COVID-19 (a few samples of this study predate the infection). Cell type and time point are not known.

This rearrangement joins TRBV14 to TRBJ2-2, with TRBD2 as a possible D gene (6 bases). CDR1 is SGHDN and CDR2 is FVKESK in the germline V gene. CDR3 length equals 15 residues. V lost 4 bases and J 3 bases, leaving 12 bases between the germline ends. CDR3: CASSPRGTDTGELFF. CDR3 coding DNA: TGTGCCAGCAGCCCCCGGGGGACGGACACCGGGGAGCTGTTTTTT.

The chain couples TRBV20-1 to TRBJ2-1, with D possibly matching TRBD1 (6 bases). CDR1 and CDR2 from the germline V gene are DFQATT and SNEGSKA (reference sequence). The CDR3 runs to 15 residues. Trimming took 0 bases from V and 4 from J, leaving 13 bases between them. CDR3 amino acids: CSARDSLQGYNEQFF. The CDR3 region has the DNA TGCAGTGCTAGAGACAGTCTACAGGGATACAATGAGCAGTTCTTC.

There are many counts of this clonotype. The rearrangement uses TRBV4-3 and TRBJ2-7, with D maybe TRBD1 (6 bases). CDR3 length: 16 amino acids. With 1 base removed from V and 3 bases from J, the gap between germline ends came to 16 bases. Germline V gene sequence: CDR1 LGHNA, CDR2 YSLEER. As DNA, the CDR3 is TGCGCCAGCAGCCAAGCCTATTCCCTGGGACACTACGAGCAGTACTTC. Its translation: CASSQAYSLGHYEQYF.

The chain employs TRBV12-3 or TRBV12-4 and TRBJ2-1; the D gene is possibly TRBD1 (6 bases). The CDR3 totals 11 residues. V was shortened by 7 bases and J by 7 bases, with 8 bases between the two germline ends. The CDR3 region has the DNA TGTGCCAGCACAAGGGGGAATGAGCAGTTCTTC. This encodes CASTRGNEQFF.

This clonotype was observed a handful of times. The chain employs TRBV28 and TRBJ2-7, with 8 bases matching TRBD2. From germline, CDR1 is MDHEN and CDR2 SYDVKM. Trimming removed 6 bases from V and 3 bases from J; junction bases left unmatched: 7. The CDR3 loop spans 14 amino acids. The CDR3 DNA reads as TGTGCCAGCAGGTTAGCGGGAACCAACTACGAGCAGTACTTC. This sequence encodes CASRLAGTNYEQYF.

This clonotype has at least ten counts. The CDR3 sequence: CASSSHQETQYF. The DNA of the CDR3 is TGTGCCAGCAGCTCCCATCAAGAGACCCAGTACTTC. The chain links TRBV7-6 to TRBJ2-5, with no clear D. The germline V gene has CDR1 SGHVS and CDR2 FNYEAQ. Trimming removed 4 bases at V and 2 bases at J, with 5 bases between. The CDR3 has 12 amino acids.

This clonotype has just a few counts. The chain joins TRBV5-6 to TRBJ2-7; TRBD2 matches at 11 bases. CDR1 is SGHDT and CDR2 is YYEEEE in the germline V gene. V gave up 5 bases and J gave up 5 bases; unmatched junction bases: 6. This CDR3 has 14 residues. Written as DNA, the CDR3 is TGTGCCAGCAGGGCTAGCGGGAGGACTGACGAGCAGTACTTC. Translated, it gives CASRASGRTDEQYF.

The chain combines TRBV5-4 with TRBJ2-3, with 9 positions matching TRBD1. V dropped 4 bases and J dropped 2; count of bases not matched to a gene: 5. Germline lookup yields CDR1 SGHNT and CDR2 YYREEE (reference sequence). This CDR3 comprises 15 residues. CDR3 nucleotide sequence: TGTGCCAGCAGCGAAACAGGGGGCAACACAGATACGCAGTATTTT. As protein: CASSETGGNTDTQYF.

The chain carries TRBV7-9 and TRBJ1-2; D not resolved. The CDR3 has 15 residues. Germline V CDR1 and CDR2: SEHNR, FQNEAQ (reference sequence). V dropped 4 bases and J dropped 8 bases, with 20 bases sitting between them. The DNA for the CDR3 is TGTGCCAGCAGCTACTCCCGCTCCCCCTCTGAAGGCTACACCTTC. Its translation is CASSYSRSPSEGYTF.

This clonotype was observed a few times. This chain joins TRBV6-2 or TRBV6-3 and TRBJ2-7; possible D gene TRBD1, 6 bases. V gave up 0 bases and J gave up 3 bases, with 15 bases separating them. There are 16 residues in the CDR3. The germline V gene encodes CDR1 MNHEY and CDR2 SVGEGT. In DNA, the CDR3 is TGTGCCAGCAGTTACTCCTGGGGACAATACAACTACGAGCAGTACTTC. Its translation: CASSYSWGQYNYEQYF.

This clonotype showed up many times. The gene calls are TRBV6-5 and TRBJ2-7; D is unclear. V was pared by 6 bases and J by 4 bases, with 10 bases between. CDR3 length: 12 amino acids. The V gene's germline CDR1 is MNHEY and CDR2 SVGAGI. CDR3 protein: CASSPGPYEQYF. CDR3 in DNA: TGTGCCAGCAGCCCGGGCCCATACGAGCAGTACTTC.

The V call is TRBV12-3 or TRBV12-4, the J call TRBJ2-7; D is possibly TRBD1 (6 bases). V lost 4 bases and J 2 bases, leaving 15 bases between the germline ends. The CDR3 is made up of 15 amino acids. The CDR3 here is CASSSTGLVTYEQYF. The CDR3 DNA is TGTGCCAGCAGTTCAACAGGGCTAGTTACCTACGAGCAGTACTTC.

V usage is TRBV20-1 and J usage is TRBJ1-4, with D hard to call. Germline V gene sequence: CDR1 DFQATT, CDR2 SNEGSKA (reference sequence). Trimming stripped 6 bases from V and 16 bases from J, with 24 bases between. This CDR3 has 13 amino acids. In DNA form, the CDR3 reads TGCAGTGCCCCAGGCCAGATCAATCTTGACCCGTTTTTT. Translated: CSAPGQINLDPFF.

The chain links TRBV6-2 or TRBV6-3 to TRBJ2-1; D not certain. Germline CDR1 MNHEY, CDR2 SVGEGT. The CDR3 has 12 amino acids. V was shortened by 2 bases and J by 5 bases, with 4 bases between the two germline ends. CDR3 nucleotide sequence: TGTGCCAGCAGTTACCCTGACAATGAGCAGTTCTTC. Its protein is CASSYPDNEQFF.

The chain links TRBV19 to TRBJ1-4; D not resolved. Trimming removed 1 base at V and 8 bases at J, with 14 bases between. The length of the CDR3 is 15 residues. CDR1 LNHDA and CDR2 SQIVND come from the germline V gene (reference sequence). In nucleotides, the CDR3 is TGTGCCAGTAGTATAGGCGGCGGAAGTATCGAAAAACTGTTTTTT. This gives the protein CASSIGGGSIEKLFF.

This clonotype appeared a few times. The chain carries TRBV6-6 and TRBJ2-1, with 11 bases matching TRBD2. The germline V gene encodes CDR1 MNHNY and CDR2 SVGAGI (reference sequence). J gave up 8 bases and V 4 bases, and 10 bases lay outside the gene matches. CDR3 length: 16 amino acids. Here the CDR3 reads CASSSTSGGLGHEQFF. The CDR3 coding sequence is TGTGCCAGCAGTTCTACTAGCGGGGGATTGGGCCATGAGCAGTTCTTC.

The chain carries TRBV7-2 and TRBJ2-3, with 9 nucleotides matching TRBD1. There are 14 residues in the CDR3. Unmatched junction bases numbered 3, after V lost 2 bases and J lost 6 bases. Germline assignment: CDR1 SGHTA and CDR2 FQGNSA. The CDR3, as DNA: TGTGCCAGCAGCTTAAACAGGGGGCTTGATACGCAGTATTTT. It yields the protein CASSLNRGLDTQYF.

The rearrangement joins TRBV3-1 to TRBJ2-3, with D unclear. Germline CDR1 is LGHDT and CDR2 is YNNKEL (reference sequence). This CDR3 has 12 amino acids. Trimming took 4 bases from V and 6 from J, leaving 8 bases between them. CDR3 loop: CASSLRPDTQYF. CDR3 coding DNA: TGTGCCAGCAGCCTCCGCCCGGATACGCAGTATTTT.

V is TRBV19 and J is TRBJ2-2; the D gene is possibly TRBD1 (5 bases). Between the trimmed V and J ends, which lost 3 bases and 4 bases, there was a span of 12 bases. This CDR3 comprises 15 residues. The germline CDR1 and CDR2 sequences are LNHDA and SQIVND (reference sequence). The CDR3 here is CASSIWGRSTGELFF. The CDR3 bases are TGTGCCAGTAGTATCTGGGGCCGGAGCACCGGGGAGCTGTTTTTT. The full variable domain, in which reference TRBV19 and TRBJ2-2 provide the parts outside the CDR3, is DGGITQSPKYLFRKEGQNVTLSCEQNLNHDAMYWYRQDPGQGLRLIYYSQIVNDFQKGDIAEGYSVSREKKESFPLTVTSAQKNPTAFYLCASSIWGRSTGELFFGEGSRLTVL.

The V and J genes are TRBV12-3 or TRBV12-4 and TRBJ2-7; TRBD2 matches at 10 bases. The CDR3 has 15 residues. V lost 5 bases, J lost 3 bases, and 7 bases stayed unmatched. The CDR3: CASSPRLAGNYEQYF. CDR3 DNA: TGTGCCAGCAGTCCTCGACTAGCGGGTAACTACGAGCAGTACTTC.

The V gene is TRBV19, the J gene TRBJ1-3; TRBD1 matches 7 bases. CDR3 size: 15 residues. Germline lookup yields CDR1 LNHDA and CDR2 SQIVND (reference sequence). The V and J ends lost 5 bases and 0 bases, in that order; junction bases with no gene match: 4. The chain's CDR3 is CASSSDRFSGNTIYF. The CDR3, as DNA: TGTGCCAGTAGTTCGGACAGGTTCTCTGGAAACACCATATATTTT.

This chain joins TRBV4-1 and TRBJ2-5; the D gene could be TRBD1 or TRBD2 (6 bases each). The CDR3 extends over 15 amino acids. Germline assignment: CDR1 MGHRA and CDR2 YSYEKL. Trimming took 0 bases from V and 5 from J, leaving 13 bases between them. Here the CDR3 reads CASSQDDRGQETQYF. CDR3 nucleotides: TGCGCCAGCAGCCAAGATGATCGGGGGCAGGAGACCCAGTACTTC.

The sample holds a few counts of this clonotype. V gene TRBV5-1 combines with J gene TRBJ2-7, with D perhaps given as TRBD1 or TRBD2 (5 bases each). This CDR3 has 15 residues. The V gene's germline CDR1 is SGHRS and CDR2 YFSETQ. V shed 2 bases and J shed 0 bases, with 12 bases lying between them. CDR3 nucleotides: TGCGCCAGCAGCTTAGCTGGGGGTCTCTCCTACGAGCAGTACTTC. Translating it yields CASSLAGGLSYEQYF.